These T cell receptor beta chains were read from a single sample in a study of blood T cell repertoires in COVID-19. Using immunoSEQ multiplex PCR, the repertoire was profiled, and TCRdb retains in-frame clones only, with some absent. The top ten clones hold approximately 10% of a sample with about 92,000 clones, roughly 78% of them seen once. Sequencing used peripheral blood. The receptors originated from a woman in her seventies with acute or convalescent COVID-19. Both conserved end residues are part of each CDR3.

v_call	j_call	cdr3_aa
TRBV19	TRBJ1-5	CASSSRTGTGYDQPQHF
TRBV5-1	TRBJ2-7	CASTGLNYEQYF
TRBV19	TRBJ2-7	CASSSTGDSYEQYF
TRBV18	TRBJ1-1	CASSPRQGFTEAFF
TRBV6-5	TRBJ1-1	CAAGTGDTEAFF
TRBV19	TRBJ2-6	CASSIRTGGIAGANVLTF
TRBV9	TRBJ2-1	CASSESRVAGGSSYNEQFF
TRBV5-5	TRBJ1-1	CASSALPTGGTEAFF
TRBV5-1	TRBJ1-6	CASSLDRGNSPLHF
TRBV5-1	TRBJ2-5	CASSLEGQGAETQYF